These 5 T cell receptor beta chains share one sample of origin, sequenced in a study of immune heterogeneity within non-small cell lung tumors. In a multiplex PCR, 32 V and 13 J primers amplified TCR beta CDR3. MiXCR, applied by TCRdb to the multiplex PCR reads, yields one record per CDR3 protein. The profile covers about 2,600 distinct CDR3 sequences, with more than 20% appearing a single time and about 30% taken by the ten largest. The template consisted of bulk tumor genomic DNA, with approximately 630 ng used per sample. Each primary tumor yielded several biopsies, collected far apart from one another at surgery. Untreated, newly diagnosed non-small cell lung cancer patients underwent curative surgery. Specimen: lung tumor tissue. The origin of the receptors is a man between 50 and 59 years old with non-small cell lung cancer.

CDR3 in DNA: TGTGCCAGCAGTTTATACCTAGCGGGGAGGAGCTCCTACGAGCAGTACTTC. Protein sequence: CASSLYLAGRSSYEQYF. The chain links TRBV28 to TRBJ2-7; 9 nucleotides align to TRBD2. CDR3 length equals 17 residues. The junction had 7 bases not matched to a gene; V was cut back by 1 base and J by 0 bases. Germline V gives CDR1 MDHEN, CDR2 SYDVKM.

By frequency in the sample, this clonotype is medium-sized. This rearrangement joins TRBV28 to TRBJ2-7; tentatively, D is TRBD1 or TRBD2 (5 bases each). V shed 6 bases and J shed 0 bases, with 15 bases lying between them. CDR3 length: 15 residues. Germline V gene sequence: CDR1 MDHEN, CDR2 SYDVKM. The CDR3 DNA is TGTGCCAGCAGACCGTCCGGGACGGACTCCTACGAGCAGTACTTC. This translates into CASRPSGTDSYEQYF.

Relative to its sample, this clonotype is medium-sized. This sequence joins TRBV5-1 and TRBJ2-2, with D possibly matching TRBD1 (5 bases). Trimming removed 5 bases at V and 2 bases at J, with 10 bases between. This CDR3 spans 14 amino acids. CDR1 is SGHRS, CDR2 YFSETQ, per germline. Here the CDR3 reads CASSKQGNTGELFF. DNA of the CDR3: TGCGCCAGCAGTAAGCAGGGAAACACCGGGGAGCTGTTTTTT.

In its sample, this clonotype was seen a few times. Since a much larger clone is just one base distant, this may be a read error. The V call is TRBV19, the J call TRBJ2-1; tentatively, D is TRBD1 or TRBD2 (5 bases each). The V end was cut by 6 bases, the J end by 8 bases, with 14 bases between. There are 13 residues in the CDR3. Germline lookup yields CDR1 LNHDA and CDR2 SQIVND (reference sequence). The CDR3 nucleotides are TGTGCCAGTAGCCTTGGGGGTTACGATGAGCAGTTCTTC. Translating it yields CASSLGGYDEQFF.

A few counts support this clonotype. The chain employs TRBV20-1 and TRBJ2-3; TRBD2 might be the D (5 bases). The germline V gene encodes CDR1 DFQATT and CDR2 SNEGSKA (reference sequence). V lost 5 bases to trimming and J lost 2 bases, with 17 bases between them. This CDR3 region has 15 residues. This chain's CDR3 is CSAQEVRGPTDTQYF. The DNA of the CDR3 is TGCAGTGCTCAAGAGGTACGGGGTCCCACAGATACGCAGTATTTT.